The 32 T cell receptor beta chains below come from one sample, sequenced in a study of cytomegalovirus exposure and HLA in healthy donors. Researchers ran the PCR with 60 Vbeta and 13 Jbeta primers. Data came from immunoSEQ multiplex PCR; TCRdb stores just in-frame clones and leaves some out. In the table there are 150,000 to 160,000 clones, 65% to 75% of which are singletons. Sequencing was done on a sample of PBMCs. Source of these receptors: a man aged 18 to 29 in good health and CMV-seronegative.

The V gene is TRBV9, the J gene TRBJ2-7; TRBD1 is a possible D gene (6 bases). The germline V and J ends were trimmed by 2 bases and 4 bases, with 13 bases remaining between them. This CDR3 contains 14 residues. Germline V CDR1 and CDR2: SGDLS, YYNGEE. Written as DNA, the CDR3 is TGTGCCAGCAGCGTTGGACAGAGAGGGTACGAGCAGTACTTC. Translating it yields CASSVGQRGYEQYF.

This clone was observed a few times. The rearrangement uses TRBV19 and TRBJ2-5; 8 bases map to TRBD2. Germline assignment: CDR1 LNHDA and CDR2 SQIVND (reference sequence). This CDR3 comprises 16 residues. Trimming removed 5 bases from V and 4 bases from J; junction bases left unmatched: 12. CDR3 region: CASSSVGGGRRETQYF. The CDR3 region has the DNA TGTGCCAGTAGTTCTGTCGGGGGGGGGCGGAGAGAGACCCAGTACTTC.

The gene calls are TRBV15 and TRBJ2-1; TRBD2 aligns across 7 bases. The germline CDR1 and CDR2 sequences are LNHNV and YYDKDF (reference sequence). Trimming at V came to 2 bases and at J to 2 bases, leaving 9 bases not matched to a gene. This CDR3 is 17 amino acids long. The CDR3 nucleotides are TGTGCCACCAGCAGACCTGGGGGGGGGACTACCTACAATGAGCAGTTCTTC. Translated: CATSRPGGGTTYNEQFF.

V gene TRBV14 combines with J gene TRBJ1-2; 8 bases agree with TRBD1. Trimming took 4 bases from V and 8 from J; bases not matched to a gene: 6. Germline CDR1 is SGHDN and CDR2 is FVKESK. The CDR3 contains 13 residues. The CDR3 nucleotides read TGTGCCAGCAGCCGCATTACAGGGGGAGGCTACACCTTC. It yields the protein CASSRITGGGYTF.

This CDR3 is CASSVRQGAWTGELFF. CDR3 in DNA: TGTGCCAGCAGTGTGAGGCAGGGGGCGTGGACCGGGGAGCTGTTTTTT. The chain joins TRBV2 to TRBJ2-2, with TRBD1 matching 8 bases. Germline trimming cut 4 bases from V and 5 bases from J; bases unmatched to any gene: 9. Germline CDR1 reads SNHLY; CDR2 reads FYNNEI. The CDR3 contains 16 residues.

This clone was observed a handful of times. The J gene is TRBJ1-3, the V gene TRBV5-4; 7 nucleotides match TRBD1. CDR1 SGHNT and CDR2 YYREEE come from the germline V gene (reference sequence). J was trimmed by 4 bases and V by 4 bases; bases with no gene match: 5. The CDR3 has 14 residues. CDR3 coding DNA: TGTGCCAGCAGCCCAGGGGGATCAGGAAACACCATATATTTT. Encoded protein: CASSPGGSGNTIYF.

The chain is built from TRBV4-1 and TRBJ2-5, with a possible D match to TRBD2 (6 bases). Germline CDR1 and CDR2: MGHRA and YSYEKL. CDR3 size: 13 residues. V was pared by 9 bases and J by 5 bases, with 16 bases between. The CDR3 sequence: CASRGLPDETQYF. The CDR3, as DNA: TGCGCCAGTCGGGGACTCCCGGACGAGACCCAGTACTTC.

This chain connects TRBV10-3 to TRBJ1-2; possibly TRBD1 for D (5 bases). The CDR3 sequence is 14 residues long. Germline assignment: CDR1 ENHRY and CDR2 SYGVKD. V was cut by 5 bases and J by 4 bases, with 14 bases left in between. The CDR3 DNA reads as TGTGCCATCAGTCAGGCACGGGGGTTCTATGGCTACACCTTC. Protein sequence: CAISQARGFYGYTF.

This chain connects TRBV4-2 to TRBJ1-2; 8 positions match TRBD1. Unmatched junction bases numbered 7, after V lost 4 bases and J lost 6 bases. Per the germline V gene, CDR1 is LGHNA and CDR2 is YNFKEQ. The CDR3 runs to 14 residues. The CDR3 DNA reads TGTGCCAGCAGCCCCCCAGGGGGCGCGGATGGCTACACCTTC. Its translation is CASSPPGGADGYTF.

Details on this clone: Its ends do not fully match the called genes, so a read error is possible. The chain links TRBV7-9 to TRBJ2-2; tentatively, D is TRBD1 (6 bases). The V gene's germline CDR1 is SEHNR and CDR2 FQNEAQ (reference sequence). The CDR3 has 16 amino acids. CDR3 bases: TGTTCCAGGGGACCACTAGGGACACGGAGGACCGGGGAGCTGTTTTTT. This translates into CSRGPLGTRRTGELFF.

The chain joins TRBV15 to TRBJ2-1; TRBD2 is a possible D gene (6 bases). There are 14 residues in the CDR3. Looked up from germline, CDR1 is LNHNV and CDR2 is YYDKDF (reference sequence). Trimming stripped 0 bases from V and 7 bases from J, with 10 bases between. This CDR3 reads CATSRDFGGNEQFF. CDR3 nucleotide sequence: TGTGCCACCAGCAGAGATTTCGGGGGAAATGAGCAGTTCTTC.

This clone was seen just once. This chain connects TRBV7-9 to TRBJ2-5, with TRBD2 matching 8 bases. This CDR3 comprises 13 residues. Germline loops: CDR1 SEHNR, CDR2 FQNEAQ (reference sequence). J lost 4 bases, V lost 3 bases, and 1 base had no gene match. The CDR3 here is CASSFAGGETQYF. Written as DNA, the CDR3 is TGTGCCAGCAGCTTTGCGGGAGGAGAGACCCAGTACTTC.

This chain links TRBV19 with TRBJ1-6; TRBD1 matches at 9 bases. Germline assignment: CDR1 LNHDA and CDR2 SQIVND (reference sequence). There are 17 residues in the CDR3. V shed 5 bases and J 6 bases; nucleotides not matched to a gene: 11. For the CDR3, the DNA is TGTGCCAGTAGTTTAACAACAGGGGGCAGGGGTAATTCACCCCTCCACTTT. Translated, it gives CASSLTTGGRGNSPLHF. Based on the CDR3 plus reference TRBV19 and TRBJ1-6, the full variable domain is DGGITQSPKYLFRKEGQNVTLSCEQNLNHDAMYWYRQDPGQGLRLIYYSQIVNDFQKGDIAEGYSVSREKKESFPLTVTSAQKNPTAFYLCASSLTTGGRGNSPLHFGNGTRLTVT.

This clone was counted a few times. One end of the junction varies from germline; a read error may be responsible. This chain connects TRBV6-1 to TRBJ2-6, with D possibly TRBD2 on 6 matching bases. The CDR3 runs 18 residues. CDR1 and CDR2 (germline): MNHNS, SASEGT. The CDR3 nucleotides are TGTGCCAGCAGTGAAGTGGGGACTGAACTCTCTGGGGCCAACGGCCTGACTTTC. Its protein product is CASSEVGTELSGANGLTF.

This clone has a handful of counts. The V gene is TRBV5-4, the J gene TRBJ1-2, with a weak D call TRBD1 (6 bases). The germline gives CDR1 SGHNT, CDR2 YYREEE (reference sequence). The V end was cut by 0 bases, the J end by 5 bases, with 17 bases between. The length of the CDR3 is 16 residues. The CDR3 here is CASSLGSGQGRYGYTF. Written as DNA, the CDR3 is TGTGCCAGCAGCTTGGGGTCGGGGCAGGGGAGATATGGCTACACCTTC. Full variable domain (rest looked up from reference TRBV5-4 and TRBJ1-2): ETGVTQSPTHLIKTRGQQVTLRCSSQSGHNTVSWYQQALGQGPQFIFQYYREEENGRGNFPPRFSGLQFPNYSSELNVNALELDDSALYLCASSLGSGQGRYGYTFGSGTRLTVV.

V gene TRBV6-1 combines with J gene TRBJ1-2; maybe TRBD1 (5 bases). CDR1 and CDR2 from the germline V gene are MNHNS and SASEGT. V was cut by 2 bases and J by 2 bases, with 12 bases left in between. The CDR3 has 15 amino acids. As DNA, the CDR3 is TGTGCCAGCAGTGAAATCGGCAGGGCGAACTATGGCTACACCTTC. Protein product: CASSEIGRANYGYTF.

This clone has just a few counts. This chain joins TRBV27 and TRBJ2-1, with 7 bases matching TRBD1. J was trimmed by 4 bases and V by 6 bases; bases with no gene match: 9. This CDR3 contains 15 residues. Germline CDR1 and CDR2: MNHEY and SMNVEV (reference sequence). The CDR3 DNA sequence: TGTGCCAGCAGGGTAACAGGGGCGGTATACAATGAGCAGTTCTTC. This sequence encodes CASRVTGAVYNEQFF.

The rearrangement uses TRBV12-2 and TRBJ1-2; TRBD1, the D gene given by the table, was not confirmed from the DNA. TRBV12-2 is a recognized pseudogene. The CDR3 sequence is 15 residues long. The CDR3 reads CASRSWTGGGHGYTF. CDR3 nucleotide sequence: TGTGCAAGTCGCTCCTGGACAGGCGGCGGGCATGGCTACACCTTC.

This sequence joins TRBV9 and TRBJ2-7; 12 bases are a match to TRBD2. Germline values: CDR1 SGDLS, CDR2 YYNGEE. The ends lost 3 bases at V and 5 bases at J; junction bases unmatched: 9. The CDR3 covers 16 residues. CDR3 nucleotide sequence: TGTGCCAGCAGCGAGGGAACACTAGCGGGGGGTGACGAGCAGTACTTC. This encodes CASSEGTLAGGDEQYF.

The chain is built from TRBV6-4 and TRBJ2-1, with TRBD1 matching over 8 bases. The CDR3 has 14 amino acids. Germline V gives CDR1 MRHNA, CDR2 SNTAGT. Trimming removed 2 bases from V and 6 bases from J; junction bases left unmatched: 3. For the CDR3, the DNA is TGTGCCAGCAGTGACCCCGGACAGGGCAATGAGCAGTTCTTC. As protein: CASSDPGQGNEQFF.

This sequence joins TRBV6-5 and TRBJ2-7; 7 bases are shared with TRBD2. From germline, CDR1 is MNHEY and CDR2 SVGAGI. Germline trimming cut 8 bases from V and 7 bases from J; bases unmatched to any gene: 8. CDR3 size: 12 residues. The CDR3 protein is CASWGGAEEQYF. The CDR3 nucleotides read TGTGCCAGCTGGGGGGGTGCGGAAGAGCAGTACTTC.

The rearrangement links TRBV5-1 to TRBJ1-1, with D possibly matching TRBD1 (6 bases). V was pared by 6 bases and J by 1 base, with 19 bases between. The CDR3 totals 16 residues. Germline CDR1 SGHRS, CDR2 YFSETQ. CDR3 in DNA: TGCGCCAGCAACTCACGACCGGGACATAAGAACACTGAAGCTTTCTTT. This encodes CASNSRPGHKNTEAFF.

This clone was seen a single time. V is TRBV19 and J is TRBJ2-7; 9 bases agree with TRBD2. In germline, CDR1 is LNHDA, CDR2 SQIVND (reference sequence). This CDR3 spans 14 amino acids. With V trimmed by 6 bases and J by 2 bases, 5 bases remained unmatched. The CDR3 reads CASSRLAAAYEQYF. CDR3 coding DNA: TGTGCCAGTAGCAGACTAGCGGCTGCCTACGAGCAGTACTTC.

V gene TRBV30 combines with J gene TRBJ1-6; D uncertain. V lost 0 bases, J lost 9 bases, and 9 bases lay in between. Germline CDR1 reads GTSNPN; CDR2 reads SVGIG (reference sequence). This CDR3 contains 13 residues. This chain's CDR3 is CAWSVWESSPLHF. In nucleotides, the CDR3 is TGTGCCTGGAGTGTTTGGGAGAGTTCACCCCTCCACTTT.

The chain links TRBV5-1 to TRBJ2-2; D is uncertain. With 4 bases removed from V and 3 bases from J, the gap between germline ends came to 4 bases. The length of the CDR3 is 12 residues. Per germline, CDR1 SGHRS and CDR2 YFSETQ. This CDR3 reads CASSRDTGELFF. CDR3 nucleotides: TGCGCCAGCAGCCGGGACACCGGGGAGCTGTTTTTT.

The rearrangement joins TRBV9 to TRBJ2-2; weak D call: TRBD2 (5 bases). Deletions cut 4 bases from V and 5 bases from J, with 12 bases between. Looked up from germline, CDR1 is SGDLS and CDR2 is YYNGEE. The CDR3 has 14 residues. Here the CDR3 DNA reads TGTGCCAGCAGCCCGTCCCGGGGAACCGGGGAGCTGTTTTTT. Protein product: CASSPSRGTGELFF.

The V and J genes are TRBV13 and TRBJ1-3; D is perhaps TRBD1 (5 bases). This CDR3 spans 17 amino acids. Between the trimmed V and J ends, which lost 1 base and 0 bases, there was a span of 13 bases. CDR1 is PRHDT and CDR2 is FYEKMQ in the germline V gene (reference sequence). The CDR3 nucleotides read TGTGCCAGCAGCTTAGCCTCAGGGATCTACTCTGGAAACACCATATATTTT. It is translated as CASSLASGIYSGNTIYF.

The rearrangement uses TRBV2 and TRBJ1-1, with D tentatively TRBD1 (5 bases). V dropped 7 bases and J dropped 4 bases, with 13 bases sitting between them. The CDR3 spans 13 residues. Per the germline V gene, CDR1 is SNHLY and CDR2 is FYNNEI. CDR3 sequence reads: CASTRDRSTEAFF. CDR3 sequence (DNA): TGTGCCAGCACCAGGGATCGCAGCACTGAAGCTTTCTTT.

This clone was counted only a few times. The rearrangement links TRBV4-3 to TRBJ2-3, with 12 bases lining up with TRBD2. The CDR3 is 19 residues long. V gave up 0 bases and J gave up 3 bases; unmatched junction bases: 10. Germline V gene data show CDR1 as LGHNA and CDR2 as YSLEER. CDR3 protein: CASSQEYGASGGATDTQYF. The CDR3 DNA reads TGCGCCAGCAGCCAAGAATATGGGGCTAGCGGGGGGGCAACAGATACGCAGTATTTT.

The chain joins TRBV27 to TRBJ1-4; the match to TRBD1 covers 8 bases. Losses at the gene ends were 5 bases for V and 4 bases for J; bases not matched to a gene: 0. CDR3 length: 13 amino acids. The germline V gene has CDR1 MNHEY and CDR2 SMNVEV (reference sequence). The CDR3 loop reads CASSDRGNEKLFF. The CDR3 DNA is TGTGCCAGCAGTGACAGGGGTAATGAAAAACTGTTTTTT.

The chain has TRBV27 and TRBJ1-2; a weak D match, TRBD1 (6 bases). CDR3 length: 14 residues. V lost 5 bases and J lost 5, with 15 bases in between. CDR1 and CDR2 from the germline V gene are MNHEY and SMNVEV (reference sequence). The CDR3 reads CASSPPGHRYGYTF. The CDR3 coding sequence is TGTGCCAGCAGTCCTCCGGGACACCGATATGGCTACACCTTC.

Details on this clone: An end of the junction differs from the germline gene, which may be a read error. The V and J genes are TRBV6-6 and TRBJ2-7; 8 nucleotides line up with TRBD1. CDR1 is MNHNY and CDR2 is SVGAGI in the germline V gene (reference sequence). The CDR3 consists of 13 residues. CDR3: CASRDRGSHEQYF. CDR3 DNA: TGTGCCAGCAGAGACAGGGGCTCCCACGAGCAGTACTTC.